This T cell receptor beta chain was identified during a study of cytomegalovirus exposure and HLA in healthy donors. Notes on the study in general: Previously analyzed data showed that most TCR beta V segments were productive at a frequency of about 87% or about 30%.

About this clone: The target antigen is unknown.

PCR employed 60 Vbeta and 13 Jbeta primers. The method was immunoSEQ multiplex PCR; TCRdb's version includes in-frame clones alone and lacks a portion of them. The table includes approximately 140,000 clones, roughly 80% detected once. The source material was PBMCs. The receptor's source is a woman aged 55-75 years in good health and CMV-seronegative.

This CDR3 is CASSLVGQGSDTQYF. The CDR3 DNA reads TGTGCCAGCAGCCTCGTTGGGCAGGGGTCAGATACGCAGTATTTT. J is TRBJ2-3 and V is TRBV14, with D possibly being TRBD1 (6 bases). Looked up from germline, CDR1 is SGHDN and CDR2 is FVKESK. V dropped 4 bases and J dropped 4 bases, with 15 bases sitting between them. The CDR3 is made up of 15 amino acids.